This T cell receptor (beta chain) is from a study of T cell responses to AZD1222 COVID-19 vaccine. Overall study: The study pooled second doses at about 4 or about 12 weeks.

Of note for this clone: What it binds is not known.

Study results and limitations: The donors showed a predominance of white British ancestry and of females, with possible underestimation of clonal diversity. Unmutated variant regions reportedly attract nearly half of all spike-specific TCRs. Baseline seropositives among AZD1222 recipients totaled only 6 or 7.

V gave up 6 bases and J gave up 2 bases, with 11 bases separating them. The CDR3 runs 14 residues. CDR1 is MNHEY, CDR2 SMNVEV, per germline (reference sequence). TCRdb keeps only in-frame clones here, not all; method: immunoSEQ multiplex PCR. The repertoire holds over 85,000 clones, with 80% to 95% as singletons. The source is an adult in good health. The sequenced sample was peripheral blood, obtained on day 0 of AZD1222 vaccination. This chain links TRBV27 with TRBJ1-3; maybe TRBD1 (5 bases). CDR3 protein: CASSPNRPGNTIYF. The DNA for the CDR3 is TGTGCCAGCAGCCCCAACAGGCCTGGAAACACCATATATTTT.